The 32 T cell receptor beta chains below were found in one sample sequenced in a study of cytomegalovirus exposure and HLA in healthy donors. In the PCR, 60 Vbeta and 13 Jbeta primers were used. Sequencing was performed with immunoSEQ multiplex PCR; in TCRdb, only in-frame clones are kept and a portion is missing. The table has 150,000 to 180,000 clones, 60% to 85% seen once. The sample taken for sequencing was PBMCs. These receptors were obtained from a woman between 40 and 50 years old in good health and CMV-seronegative.

This clone was seen a few times. The CDR3 DNA reads TGTGCCAGCAGCCCGGGACAGACAACTAATGAAAAACTGTTTTTT. This translates into CASSPGQTTNEKLFF. The V call is TRBV5-8, the J call TRBJ1-4, with TRBD1 matching over 7 bases. CDR1 SGHTS and CDR2 YDEGEE come from the germline V gene. This CDR3 comprises 15 residues. The V gene end was trimmed by 4 bases and the J gene end by 0 bases; junction bases not matched to a gene: 3.

The sample holds one count of this clone. The rearrangement uses TRBV4-2 and TRBJ2-3, with a weak D call TRBD2 (5 bases). The V end was cut by 0 bases, the J end by 0 bases, with 10 bases between. The germline gives CDR1 LGHNA, CDR2 YNFKEQ. The CDR3 contains 16 residues. The CDR3 coding sequence is TGTGCCAGCAGCCAAGATCGGCGAGGGAGCACAGATACGCAGTATTTT. Amino acids: CASSQDRRGSTDTQYF.

The chain combines TRBV11-2 with TRBJ2-7; D gene ambiguous. Germline lookup yields CDR1 SGHAT and CDR2 FQNNGV. The CDR3 contains 13 residues. V lost 5 bases and J 1 base, leaving 9 bases between the germline ends. CDR3 coding DNA: TGTGCCAGCAGCCTCACAGATTCCTACGAGCAGTACTTC. It encodes CASSLTDSYEQYF.

The V and J genes are TRBV7-6 and TRBJ1-1, with 7 bases identical to TRBD1. In germline, CDR1 is SGHVS, CDR2 FNYEAQ. Trimming cost V 0 bases and J 1 base; bases outside gene matches: 2. The CDR3 consists of 15 residues. This CDR3 reads CASSLAPGGNTEAFF. The DNA of the CDR3 is TGTGCCAGCAGCTTAGCCCCAGGGGGGAACACTGAAGCTTTCTTT.

This clone was found once. Other DNA sequences in this sample translate to the same CDR3. The gene calls are TRBV29-1 and TRBJ1-1, with 8 positions matching TRBD1. CDR3 length equals 15 residues. The junction had 6 bases not matched to a gene; V was cut back by 3 bases and J by 0 bases. Germline CDR1 is SQVTM and CDR2 is ANQGSEA. CDR3 amino acids: CSVELQGVLNTEAFF. CDR3 nucleotides: TGCAGCGTTGAGCTACAGGGGGTGCTGAACACTGAAGCTTTCTTT.

The rearrangement links TRBV7-5 to TRBJ1-4. TRBV7-5 is tagged as a pseudogene. The CDR3 runs 19 residues. CDR3 bases: TGTGCCAGAAGCCCCCCGCGGTCAATCCCGAGCGGAACTAATGAAAAACTGTTTTTT. Its translation: CARSPPRSIPSGTNEKLFF.

The chain recombines TRBV28 with TRBJ1-5, with TRBD1 matching over 11 bases. The V gene's germline CDR1 is MDHEN and CDR2 SYDVKM. Trimming removed 6 bases from V and 5 bases from J; junction bases left unmatched: 9. The CDR3 is 16 amino acids. CDR3 loop: CASRLPGQGVYQPQHF. The CDR3 region has the DNA TGTGCCAGCAGGCTCCCGGGACAGGGGGTGTATCAGCCCCAGCATTTT.

The J gene is TRBJ1-3, the V gene TRBV27; 7 nucleotides align to TRBD1. From germline, CDR1 is MNHEY and CDR2 SMNVEV (reference sequence). CDR3 length: 16 residues. J lost 0 bases, V lost 3 bases, and 5 bases had no gene match. CDR3 region: CASSFTGVGSGNTIYF. The DNA of the CDR3 is TGTGCCAGCAGTTTCACAGGGGTCGGCTCTGGAAACACCATATATTTT.

The rearrangement links TRBV6-8 to TRBJ2-4; D may be TRBD2 (6 bases). CDR1 and CDR2 from the germline V gene are MNHGY and SAAAGT. The CDR3 totals 17 residues. Trimming shortened V by 5 bases and J by 8 bases, and 25 bases separated the two germline ends. As DNA, the CDR3 is TGTGCCAGCAGTCACGGGGGTCCGGGAGCCGGCGGACACATTCAGTACTTC. It encodes CASSHGGPGAGGHIQYF.

CDR3 amino acids: CASSLQRASDEAFF. CDR3 DNA sequence: TGTGCCAGCAGCCTCCAGAGGGCCTCCGATGAAGCTTTCTTT. The rearrangement links TRBV11-3 to TRBJ1-1; no clear D. The CDR3 is 14 amino acids. CDR1 is SGHNT, CDR2 YENEEA, per germline. With 5 bases removed from V and 7 bases from J, the gap between germline ends came to 17 bases.

CDR3 bases: TGTGCCAGCAGAGAACAGGGGAACACTGAAGCTTTCTTT. This encodes CASREQGNTEAFF. The V gene is TRBV6-4, the J gene TRBJ1-1; the D gene is possibly TRBD1 (6 bases). Per germline, CDR1 MRHNA and CDR2 SNTAGT. The CDR3 length is 13 residues. The V and J ends lost 6 bases and 1 base respectively, with 9 bases between them.

With regard to this clone: The CDR3 carries no conserved terminal phenylalanine or tryptophan, so it likely arises from a read error. This chain joins TRBV5-4 and TRBJ1-2, with 8 bases that match TRBD1. V lost 0 bases and J lost 7; bases outside the gene matches: 14. The germline V gene encodes CDR1 SGHNT and CDR2 YYREEE (reference sequence). The CDR3 spans 17 residues. DNA for the CDR3: TGTGCCAGCAGCTTGGTCGGACAGGGATCGAGGGGTAGTGGCTACACCGTC. Its translation is CASSLVGQGSRGSGYTV.

The chain links TRBV4-1 to TRBJ1-4; D is undetermined. Trimming left V 2 bases short and J 8 bases short, with 6 bases between. The germline CDR1 and CDR2 sequences are MGHRA and YSYEKL. The CDR3 runs 12 residues. The CDR3 loop reads CASSQPFEKLFF. DNA of the CDR3: TGCGCCAGCAGCCAACCCTTCGAAAAACTGTTTTTT.

The chain links TRBV25-1 to TRBJ1-1; no firm D call. V lost 1 base and J 0 bases, leaving 12 bases between the germline ends. This CDR3 has 16 residues. The germline V gene has CDR1 MGHDK and CDR2 SYGVNS. CDR3 DNA: TGTGCCAGCAGTGAATTGGGCAGCCCTTTGAACACTGAAGCTTTCTTT. This codes for CASSELGSPLNTEAFF.

The table lists this clone with a count of one. The chain uses TRBV7-6 and TRBJ2-3, with D possibly TRBD1 on 6 matching bases. CDR3 length: 16 amino acids. Trimming removed 4 bases from V and 2 bases from J, with 16 bases in between. Germline V gene sequence: CDR1 SGHVS, CDR2 FNYEAQ. The CDR3 here is CASSSQQGFSTDTQYF. CDR3 bases: TGTGCCAGCAGCTCACAACAGGGATTTTCCACAGATACGCAGTATTTT.

The CDR3 spells CAWMRVGYTF. The CDR3 region has the DNA TGTGCCTGGATGCGGGTGGGCTACACCTTC. J is TRBJ1-2 and V is TRBV30; no definite D call. The germline V and J ends were trimmed by 4 bases and 8 bases, with 8 bases remaining between them. The CDR3 runs 10 residues. Germline values: CDR1 GTSNPN, CDR2 SVGIG (reference sequence). The full variable domain, completed using reference TRBV30 and TRBJ1-2, is SQTIHQWPATLVQPVGSPLSLECTVEGTSNPNLYWYRQAAGRGLQLLFYSVGIGQISSEVPQNLSASRPQDRQFILSSKKLLLSDSGFYLCAWMRVGYTFGSGTRLTVV.

This clone was seen only once. This chain links TRBV18 with TRBJ1-1, with TRBD1 as a possible D gene (6 bases). V was trimmed by 7 bases and J by 0 bases, leaving 18 bases between them. Per germline, CDR1 KGHSH and CDR2 LQKENI. This CDR3 region has 16 residues. CDR3 bases: TGTGCCAGCTTTGAACAGGGCATTGGGCTGAACACTGAAGCTTTCTTT. Translation gives CASFEQGIGLNTEAFF. Drawing the rest from reference TRBV18 and TRBJ1-1, the complete variable domain is NAGVMQNPRHLVRRRGQEARLRCSPMKGHSHVYWYRQLPEEGLKFMVYLQKENIIDESGMPKERFSAEFPKEGPSILRIQQVVRGDSAAYFCASFEQGIGLNTEAFFGQGTRLTVV.

The CDR3 loop reads CASRYPGSYEQYF. The CDR3 DNA reads TGTGCCAGCAGGTACCCCGGTAGCTACGAGCAGTACTTC. This rearrangement joins TRBV6-5 to TRBJ2-5; D call uncertain. The last part of the DNA fits TRBJ2-7 better; the J call may be wrong. This CDR3 region has 13 residues. Germline CDR1 is MNHEY and CDR2 is SVGAGI.

The chain employs TRBV30 and TRBJ2-5, with D possibly matching TRBD1 (5 bases). The V end was cut by 0 bases, the J end by 5 bases, with 10 bases between. The V gene's germline CDR1 is GTSNPN and CDR2 SVGIG (reference sequence). This CDR3 has 13 amino acids. DNA of the CDR3: TGTGCCTGGAGTGTAGGGGTTGGGGAGACCCAGTACTTC. Amino acid sequence: CAWSVGVGETQYF. Supplemented by reference TRBV30 and TRBJ2-5, the full variable domain reads SQTIHQWPATLVQPVGSPLSLECTVEGTSNPNLYWYRQAAGRGLQLLFYSVGIGQISSEVPQNLSASRPQDRQFILSSKKLLLSDSGFYLCAWSVGVGETQYFGPGTRLLVL.

This chain connects TRBV5-4 to TRBJ1-1; D gene ambiguous. This CDR3 has 14 residues. Germline lookup yields CDR1 SGHNT and CDR2 YYREEE (reference sequence). V lost 0 bases to trimming and J lost 4 bases, with 10 bases between them. Here the CDR3 DNA reads TGTGCCAGCAGCTTGGACCGTTTCGGCACTGAAGCTTTCTTT. Its protein product is CASSLDRFGTEAFF.

V is TRBV5-6 and J is TRBJ2-5; D remains ambiguous. The CDR3 contains 13 residues. V shed 1 base and J shed 3 bases, with 7 bases lying between them. Germline CDR1 and CDR2: SGHDT and YYEEEE. CDR3 sequence (DNA): TGTGCCAGCAGCTTGTTCAGTGAAGAGACCCAGTACTTC. It yields the protein CASSLFSEETQYF.

The V gene is TRBV7-8, the J gene TRBJ2-5, with D maybe TRBD2 (6 bases). The CDR3 contains 15 residues. Trimming took off 6 bases at V and 2 bases at J, with 16 bases between the two ends. Germline V gene data show CDR1 as SGHVS and CDR2 as FQNEAQ. In DNA, the CDR3 is TGTGCCAGCAGAGGGACTCCGATATCTCAAGAGACCCAGTACTTC. Translation: CASRGTPISQETQYF.

This clone was counted a few times. This chain uses TRBV5-1 with TRBJ2-4; possible D gene TRBD2, 6 bases. CDR3 length: 15 amino acids. Trimming left V 3 bases short and J 0 bases short, with 10 bases between. Germline assignment: CDR1 SGHRS and CDR2 YFSETQ. CDR3 DNA sequence: TGCGCCAGCAGCTCGGGGGATGTAGCCAAAAACATTCAGTACTTC. Protein: CASSSGDVAKNIQYF.

This clone was observed a single time. The chain joins TRBV10-2 to TRBJ1-2, with D unresolved. Looked up from germline, CDR1 is WSHSY and CDR2 is SAAADI. The CDR3 sequence is 14 residues long. The ends were cut back, 1 base at V and 0 bases at J, with 6 bases in the middle. CDR3 bases: TGCGCCAGCAGTGAGTTACAGTCTAACTATGGCTACACCTTC. As protein: CASSELQSNYGYTF.

This clone was detected only once. The J gene is TRBJ2-5, the V gene TRBV6-1; 11 positions agree with TRBD2. Germline values: CDR1 MNHNS, CDR2 SASEGT. This CDR3 region has 15 residues. V lost 4 bases, J lost 2 bases, and 3 bases stayed unmatched. The CDR3 protein is CASSALAGAQETQYF. The CDR3 nucleotides are TGTGCCAGCAGTGCACTAGCGGGAGCGCAAGAGACCCAGTACTTC.

CDR3 DNA: TGTGCCAGCAGTCACCCACAGGGGACCTACGAGCAGTACTTC. Residues: CASSHPQGTYEQYF. The chain is built from TRBV28 and TRBJ2-7, with 7 bases that match TRBD1. This CDR3 spans 14 amino acids. CDR1 is MDHEN, CDR2 SYDVKM, per germline. The V gene end was trimmed by 5 bases and the J gene end by 2 bases; junction bases not matched to a gene: 6.

V is TRBV13 and J is TRBJ2-3; 7 bases align to TRBD2. CDR1 is PRHDT and CDR2 is FYEKMQ in the germline V gene (reference sequence). Unmatched junction bases numbered 12, after V lost 4 bases and J lost 2 bases. The CDR3 runs 17 residues. In nucleotides, the CDR3 is TGTGCCAGCAGCTCCCGCGGGGGTAGCGAATACACAGATACGCAGTATTTT. Translated: CASSSRGGSEYTDTQYF.

V gene TRBV29-1 combines with J gene TRBJ2-2, with 8 bases lining up with TRBD2. CDR1 is SQVTM and CDR2 is ANQGSEA in the germline V gene. V shed 5 bases and J 0 bases; nucleotides not matched to a gene: 2. The CDR3 is 14 amino acids. DNA of the CDR3: TGCAGCGTTAGCGGGGGCGCGAACACCGGGGAGCTGTTTTTT. This codes for CSVSGGANTGELFF.

The chain couples TRBV2 to TRBJ2-3; a possible D gene is TRBD2 (6 bases). Deletions cut 8 bases from V and 2 bases from J, with 11 bases between. The germline gives CDR1 SNHLY, CDR2 FYNNEI. The CDR3 sequence is 13 residues long. The CDR3 DNA is TGTGCCAGCGGGGACTTCTTCACAGATACGCAGTATTTT. It codes for CASGDFFTDTQYF.

The rearrangement links TRBV6-1 to TRBJ2-7, with D unresolved. CDR1 is MNHNS, CDR2 SASEGT, per germline. This CDR3 comprises 13 residues. Trimming stripped 1 base from V and 3 bases from J, with 7 bases between. DNA for the CDR3: TGTGCCAGCAGTGAAGATTACAGCTACGAGCAGTACTTC. It specifies CASSEDYSYEQYF.

This clone has a handful of counts. The chain joins TRBV5-1 to TRBJ2-2; the match to TRBD1 covers 8 bases. CDR3 length: 17 residues. Losses at the gene ends were 4 bases for V and 0 bases for J; bases not matched to a gene: 8. Germline V CDR1 and CDR2: SGHRS, YFSETQ. This chain's CDR3 is CASSEGQGTSNTGELFF. The DNA for the CDR3 is TGCGCCAGCAGCGAAGGACAGGGAACATCGAACACCGGGGAGCTGTTTTTT.

This chain uses TRBV4-2 with TRBJ2-7; D might be TRBD1 (6 bases). This CDR3 spans 15 amino acids. Germline V lookup: CDR1 LGHNA, CDR2 YNFKEQ. V lost 2 bases, J lost 5 bases, and 16 bases lay in between. The CDR3 spells CASSQPDRSMDEQYF. In DNA, the CDR3 is TGTGCCAGCAGCCAACCTGACAGGTCCATGGACGAGCAGTACTTC.